This is a list of T cell receptor beta chains from one sample in a study of T cells in Graves' hyperthyroidism and ophthalmopathy. TCRdb reprocessed the multiplex PCR reads via MiXCR and lists one record per CDR3 protein. Among 490,000 or so distinct CDR3 sequences listed, 40% to 55% were seen once. The specimen was peripheral blood or thyroid tissue (not recorded which). These receptor sequences come from an adult woman with Graves' disease, either hyperthyroidism or ophthalmopathy (not recorded which). Both conserved end residues are part of each CDR3. Fields, in order: V gene, J gene, D gene, CDR3 protein. The D gene is left open where the match is weak.

TRBV7-9	TRBJ1-1	NA	CASSPFGTEAFF
TRBV7-2	TRBJ1-5	TRBD1	CASSYGTGALYSNQPQHF
TRBV15	TRBJ1-2	NA	CATSALGNYGYTF
TRBV10-3	TRBJ1-1	NA	CAISGQKGTEAFF
TRBV20-1	TRBJ1-2	TRBD1	CSAREGQGAYGYTF
TRBV12-3/TRBV12-4	TRBJ1-6	NA	CASSQTGKNSPLHF
TRBV24-1	TRBJ1-5	TRBD1	CASSLGQGNNQPQHF
TRBV2	TRBJ1-5	TRBD1	CASIETGGNQPQHF
TRBV9	TRBJ1-6	NA	CASSPSDRTNSPLHF
TRBV11-2	TRBJ2-7	NA	CASSDQRLAYEQYF
TRBV25-1	TRBJ1-4	NA	CASSETAINEKLFF
TRBV6-2/TRBV6-3	TRBJ1-2	TRBD1	CASKPRTGGAYGYTF
TRBV6-5	TRBJ1-6	TRBD1	CASSQDGTGDSPLHF
TRBV4-1	TRBJ2-5	TRBD1	CASSQAWRQGRQETQYF
TRBV7-3	TRBJ1-1	NA	CASSYQRGDTEAFF
TRBV6-5	TRBJ1-4	NA	CASSEAGTGVEKLFF
TRBV7-2	TRBJ1-5	TRBD1	CASSPGQGWTQHF
TRBV29-1	TRBJ2-5	NA	CSATRDLQETQYF
TRBV29-1	TRBJ2-7	NA	CSVGRQGYEQYF
TRBV5-8	TRBJ2-2	NA	CASTLRPQGELFF
TRBV20-1	TRBJ1-2	NA	CSASLGANYGYTF
TRBV7-6	TRBJ2-7	NA	CASSLKIGGIDEQYF
TRBV7-9	TRBJ2-5	NA	CASSSRLSQETQYF
TRBV20-1	TRBJ1-1	TRBD1	CSAPGGGTGRTEAFF
TRBV7-9	TRBJ1-5	NA	CASSVAGADQPQHF
TRBV24-1	TRBJ2-3	NA	CATRTGIEEADTQYF
TRBV9	TRBJ2-5	TRBD1	CASATGGAETQYF
TRBV7-6	TRBJ1-6	NA	CASSLVRVGISPLHF
TRBV20-1	TRBJ1-2	NA	CSEGRNYGYTF
TRBV7-9	TRBJ1-1	NA	CASSDITGNIGTEAFF
TRBV12-3/TRBV12-4	TRBJ2-5	NA	CASSLRDLEETQYF
TRBV20-1	TRBJ1-2	TRBD1	CSAREQTLDRGHGGYTF
TRBV2	TRBJ2-7	TRBD1	CASGQGYEQYF
TRBV7-9	TRBJ2-1	NA	CASSPQVDEQFF